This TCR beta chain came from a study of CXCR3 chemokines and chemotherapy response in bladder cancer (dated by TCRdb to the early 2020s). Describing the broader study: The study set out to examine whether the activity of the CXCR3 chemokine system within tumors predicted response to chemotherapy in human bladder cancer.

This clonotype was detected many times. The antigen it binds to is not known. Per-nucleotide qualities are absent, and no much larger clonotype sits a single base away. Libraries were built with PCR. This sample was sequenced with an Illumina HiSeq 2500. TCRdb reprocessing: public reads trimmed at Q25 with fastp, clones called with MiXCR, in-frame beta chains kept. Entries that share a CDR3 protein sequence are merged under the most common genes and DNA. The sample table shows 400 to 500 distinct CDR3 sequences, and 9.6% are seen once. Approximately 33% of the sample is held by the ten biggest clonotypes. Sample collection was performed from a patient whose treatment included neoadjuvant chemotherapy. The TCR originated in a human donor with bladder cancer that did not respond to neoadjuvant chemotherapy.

This receptor carries the CDR3 CASSLSPESSYEQYF. The base sequence is TGTGCCAGCAGCTTGTCTCCGGAGAGCTCCTACGAGCAGTACTTC. The chain uses TRBV7-9 and TRBJ2-7; the D gene lacks a confident call. From a lookup of the germline V gene (reference sequence), CDR1 and CDR2 are SEHNR and FQNEAQ. The V end loses 3 bases and the J end loses 0 bases, and a stretch of 12 bases separates them. The CDR3 spans 15 residues, from the cysteine through the phenylalanine. This entry keeps only the CDR3 DNA: 45 bases, framed from base 1.